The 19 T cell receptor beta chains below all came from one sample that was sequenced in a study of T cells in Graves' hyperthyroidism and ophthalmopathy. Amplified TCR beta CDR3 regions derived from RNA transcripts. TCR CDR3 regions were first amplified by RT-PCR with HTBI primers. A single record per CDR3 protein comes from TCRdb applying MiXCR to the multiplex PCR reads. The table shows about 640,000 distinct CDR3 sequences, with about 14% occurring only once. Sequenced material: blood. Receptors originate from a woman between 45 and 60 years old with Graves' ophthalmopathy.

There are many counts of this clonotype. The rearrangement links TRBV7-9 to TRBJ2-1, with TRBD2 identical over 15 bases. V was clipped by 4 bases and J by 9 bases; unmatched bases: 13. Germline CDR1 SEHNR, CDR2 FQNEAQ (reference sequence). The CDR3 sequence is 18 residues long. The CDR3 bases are TGTGCCAGCAGCTCATTTAACACGGGACTAGCGGGAGGTGGTGAGCAGTTCTTC. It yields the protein CASSSFNTGLAGGGEQFF.

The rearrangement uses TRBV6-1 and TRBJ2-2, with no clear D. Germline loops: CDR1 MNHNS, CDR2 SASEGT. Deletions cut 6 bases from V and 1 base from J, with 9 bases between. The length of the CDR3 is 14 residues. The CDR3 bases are TGTGCCAGCAGCGCAATAGAGAACACCGGGGAGCTGTTTTTT. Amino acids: CASSAIENTGELFF.

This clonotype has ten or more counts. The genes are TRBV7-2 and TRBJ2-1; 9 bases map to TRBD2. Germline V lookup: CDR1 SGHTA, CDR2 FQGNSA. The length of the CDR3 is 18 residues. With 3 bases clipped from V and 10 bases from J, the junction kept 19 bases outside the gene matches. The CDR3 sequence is CASSFLGGVAGGPEEQFF. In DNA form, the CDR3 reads TGTGCCAGCAGCTTTCTGGGGGGTGTCGCGGGAGGGCCGGAGGAGCAGTTCTTC.

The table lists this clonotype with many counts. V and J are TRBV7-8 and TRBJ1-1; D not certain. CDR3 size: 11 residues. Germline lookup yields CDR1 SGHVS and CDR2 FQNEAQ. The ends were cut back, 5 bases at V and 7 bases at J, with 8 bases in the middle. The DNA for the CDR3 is TGTGCCAGCAGCCGGGGAATTGAAGCTTTCTTT. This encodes CASSRGIEAFF. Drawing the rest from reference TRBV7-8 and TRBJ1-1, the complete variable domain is GAGVSQSPRYKVAKRGQDVALRCDPISGHVSLFWYQQALGQGPEFLTYFQNEAQLDKSGLPSDRFFAERPEGSVSTLKIQRTQQEDSAVYLCASSRGIEAFFGQGTRLTVV.

CDR3 nucleotides: TGTGCCAGCAGCGTCGCTCCCGGGACCCAGGTCTACGAGCAGTACTTC. It is translated as CASSVAPGTQVYEQYF. The chain uses TRBV9 and TRBJ2-7; D possibly uses TRBD1 or TRBD2 (5 bases each). V was cut by 2 bases and J by 3 bases, with 18 bases left in between. The CDR3 sequence is 16 residues long. Per germline, CDR1 SGDLS and CDR2 YYNGEE.

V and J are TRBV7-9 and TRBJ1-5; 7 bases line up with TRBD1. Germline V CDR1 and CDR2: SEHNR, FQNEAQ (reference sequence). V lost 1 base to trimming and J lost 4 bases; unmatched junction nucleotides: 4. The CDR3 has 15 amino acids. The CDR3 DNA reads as TGTGCCAGCAGCTTAGGGGACAGCGGTAATCAGCCCCAGCATTTT. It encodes CASSLGDSGNQPQHF.

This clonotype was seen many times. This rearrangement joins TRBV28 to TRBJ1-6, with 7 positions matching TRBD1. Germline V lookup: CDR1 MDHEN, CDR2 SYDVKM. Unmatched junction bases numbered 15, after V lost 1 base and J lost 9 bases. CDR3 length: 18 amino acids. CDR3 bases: TGTGCCAGCAGTTTATCTGGACAGGCAAGCCAGTTAGGTTCACCCCTCCACTTT. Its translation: CASSLSGQASQLGSPLHF.

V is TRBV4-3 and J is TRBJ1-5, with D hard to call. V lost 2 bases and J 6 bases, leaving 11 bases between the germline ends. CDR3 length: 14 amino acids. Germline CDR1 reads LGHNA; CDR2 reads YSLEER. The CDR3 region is CASSQSGWSQPQHF. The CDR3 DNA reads TGCGCCAGCAGCCAATCGGGTTGGAGTCAGCCCCAGCATTTT.

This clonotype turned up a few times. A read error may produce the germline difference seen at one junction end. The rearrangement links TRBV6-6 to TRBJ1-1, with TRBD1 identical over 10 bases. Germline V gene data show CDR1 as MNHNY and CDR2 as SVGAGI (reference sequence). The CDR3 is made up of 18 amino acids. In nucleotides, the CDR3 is TGTGCCAGCAGTTACCGATTGGACAGGGGGTACATGAACACTGGAGCTTTCTTT. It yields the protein CASSYRLDRGYMNTGAFF.

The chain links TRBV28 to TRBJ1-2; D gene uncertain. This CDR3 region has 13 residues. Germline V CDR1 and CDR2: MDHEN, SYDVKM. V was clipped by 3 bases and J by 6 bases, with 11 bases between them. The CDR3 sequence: CASSFRSVDGYTF. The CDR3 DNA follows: TGTGCCAGCAGTTTCCGGTCTGTGGATGGCTACACCTTC.

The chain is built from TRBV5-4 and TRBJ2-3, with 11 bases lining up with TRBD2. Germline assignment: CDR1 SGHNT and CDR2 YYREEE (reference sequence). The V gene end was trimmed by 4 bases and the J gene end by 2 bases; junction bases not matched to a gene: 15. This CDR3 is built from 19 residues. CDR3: CASSASLAGGPRDTDTQYF. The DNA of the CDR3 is TGTGCCAGCAGCGCGTCCTTAGCGGGAGGGCCCAGGGACACAGATACGCAGTATTTT.

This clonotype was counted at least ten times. CDR3 nucleotide sequence: TGTGCCAGCAGTCCGGGACTCTCGACGGGGGAGCTGTTTTTT. This translates into CASSPGLSTGELFF. The V and J genes are TRBV6-1 and TRBJ2-2; D is possibly TRBD2 (6 bases). Germline V gene sequence: CDR1 MNHNS, CDR2 SASEGT. The V and J ends lost 5 bases and 8 bases respectively, with 15 bases between them. The CDR3 is 14 residues long.

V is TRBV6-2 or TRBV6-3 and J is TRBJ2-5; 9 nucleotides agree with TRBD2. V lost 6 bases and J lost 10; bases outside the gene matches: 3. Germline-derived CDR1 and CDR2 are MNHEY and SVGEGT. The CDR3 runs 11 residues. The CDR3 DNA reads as TGTGCCAGCAGCAATAGCGGGGGCCAGTACTTC. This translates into CASSNSGGQYF.

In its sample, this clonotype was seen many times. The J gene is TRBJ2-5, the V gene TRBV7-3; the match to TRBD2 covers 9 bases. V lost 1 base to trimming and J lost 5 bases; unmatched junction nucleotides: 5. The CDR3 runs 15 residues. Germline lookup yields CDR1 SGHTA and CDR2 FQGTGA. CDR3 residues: CASSLSRGGGETQYF. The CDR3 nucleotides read TGTGCCAGCAGCTTAAGCCGCGGGGGGGGGGAGACCCAGTACTTC.

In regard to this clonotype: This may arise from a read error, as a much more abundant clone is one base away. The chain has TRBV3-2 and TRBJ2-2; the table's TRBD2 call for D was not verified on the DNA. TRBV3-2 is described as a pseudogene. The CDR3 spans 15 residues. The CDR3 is CASELAGVGTGELFF. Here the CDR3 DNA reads TGTGCCAGCGAACTAGCGGGAGTGGGCACCGGGGAGCTGTTTTTT.

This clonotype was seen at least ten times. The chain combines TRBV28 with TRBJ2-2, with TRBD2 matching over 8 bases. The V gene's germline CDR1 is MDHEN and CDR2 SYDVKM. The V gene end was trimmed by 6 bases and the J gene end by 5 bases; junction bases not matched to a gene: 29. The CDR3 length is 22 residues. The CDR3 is CASSPRGGAGGRVGRKTGELFF. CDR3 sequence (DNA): TGTGCCAGCAGCCCCCGGGGGGGCGCGGGCGGTAGGGTGGGCCGTAAAACCGGGGAGCTGTTTTTT.

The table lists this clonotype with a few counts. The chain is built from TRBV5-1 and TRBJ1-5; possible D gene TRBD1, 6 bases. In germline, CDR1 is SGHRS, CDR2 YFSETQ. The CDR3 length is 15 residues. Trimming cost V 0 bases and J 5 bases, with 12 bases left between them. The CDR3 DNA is TGCGCCAGCAGCTTGGGAGTAGGGGGGGATCAGCCCCAGCATTTT. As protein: CASSLGVGGDQPQHF.

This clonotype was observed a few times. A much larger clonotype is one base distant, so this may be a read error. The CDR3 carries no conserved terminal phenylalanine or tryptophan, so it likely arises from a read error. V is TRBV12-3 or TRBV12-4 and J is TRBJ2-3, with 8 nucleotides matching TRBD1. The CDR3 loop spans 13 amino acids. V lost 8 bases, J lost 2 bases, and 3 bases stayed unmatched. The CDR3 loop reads CASQTGDTDTQYL. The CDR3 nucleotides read TGTGCCAGCCAGACAGGGGACACAGATACGCAGTATCTT.

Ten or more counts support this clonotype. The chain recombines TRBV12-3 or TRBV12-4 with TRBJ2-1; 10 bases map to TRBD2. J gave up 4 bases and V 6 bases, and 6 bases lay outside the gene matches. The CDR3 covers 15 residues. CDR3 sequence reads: CASSASGSWYNEQFF. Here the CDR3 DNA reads TGTGCCAGCAGCGCTAGCGGGAGTTGGTACAATGAGCAGTTCTTC.